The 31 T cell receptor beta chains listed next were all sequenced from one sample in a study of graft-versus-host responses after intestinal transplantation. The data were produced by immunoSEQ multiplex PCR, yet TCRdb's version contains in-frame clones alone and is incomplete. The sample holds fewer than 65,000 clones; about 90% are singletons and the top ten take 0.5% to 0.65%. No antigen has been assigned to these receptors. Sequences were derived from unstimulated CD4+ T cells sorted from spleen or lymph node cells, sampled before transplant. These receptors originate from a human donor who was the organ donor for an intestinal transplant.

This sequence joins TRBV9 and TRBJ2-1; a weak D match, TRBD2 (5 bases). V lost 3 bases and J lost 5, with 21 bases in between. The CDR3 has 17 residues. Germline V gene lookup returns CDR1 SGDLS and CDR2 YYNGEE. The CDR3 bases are TGTGCCAGCAGCGCCCTCCCCACTAGATCGGAACACAATGAGCAGTTCTTC. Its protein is CASSALPTRSEHNEQFF.

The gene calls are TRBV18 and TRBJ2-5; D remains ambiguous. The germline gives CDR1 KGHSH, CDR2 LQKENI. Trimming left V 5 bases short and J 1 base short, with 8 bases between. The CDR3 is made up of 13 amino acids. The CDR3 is CASSSLLQETQYF. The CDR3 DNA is TGTGCCAGCTCATCACTTCTCCAAGAGACCCAGTACTTC.

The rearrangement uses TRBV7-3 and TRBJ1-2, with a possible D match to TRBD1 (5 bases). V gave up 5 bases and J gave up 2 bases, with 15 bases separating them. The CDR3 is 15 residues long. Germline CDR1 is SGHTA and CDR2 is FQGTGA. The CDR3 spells CASSLGRGANYGYTF. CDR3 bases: TGTGCCAGCAGCCTGGGTAGGGGCGCCAACTATGGCTACACCTTC.

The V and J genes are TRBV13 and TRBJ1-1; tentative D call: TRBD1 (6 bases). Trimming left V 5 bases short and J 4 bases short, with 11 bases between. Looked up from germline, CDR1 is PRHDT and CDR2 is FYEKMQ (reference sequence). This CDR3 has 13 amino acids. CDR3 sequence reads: CASSLYRVTEAFF. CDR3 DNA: TGTGCCAGCAGCCTCTACAGGGTCACTGAAGCTTTCTTT.

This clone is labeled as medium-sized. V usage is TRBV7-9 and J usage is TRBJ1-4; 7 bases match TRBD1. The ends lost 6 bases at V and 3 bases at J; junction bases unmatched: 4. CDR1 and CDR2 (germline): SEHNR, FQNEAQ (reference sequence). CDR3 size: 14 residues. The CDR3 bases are TGTGCCAGCAGGACACAGGGGTCTAATGAAAAACTGTTTTTT. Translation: CASRTQGSNEKLFF.

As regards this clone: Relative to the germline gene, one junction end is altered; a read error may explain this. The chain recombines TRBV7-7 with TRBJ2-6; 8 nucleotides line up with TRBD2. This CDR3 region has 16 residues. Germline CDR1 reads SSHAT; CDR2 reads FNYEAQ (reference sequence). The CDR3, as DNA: TGTGCTAGCAGCCCCGGGGGGGCAACTGGGGCCAACGTCCTGACTTTC. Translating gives CASSPGGATGANVLTF.

CDR3 region: CASTPSGRVMNTQYF. DNA of the CDR3: TGTGCCAGTACGCCTAGCGGGAGGGTTATGAATACGCAGTATTTT. The chain recombines TRBV19 with TRBJ2-3, with 12 nucleotides matching TRBD2. Trimming at V came to 7 bases and at J to 7 bases, leaving 9 bases not matched to a gene. The CDR3 extends over 15 amino acids. Germline V CDR1 and CDR2: LNHDA, SQIVND (reference sequence).

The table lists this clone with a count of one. CDR3 region: CASSDEASGLNEQFF. The CDR3 DNA is TGTGCCAGCAGTGATGAGGCTAGCGGGCTGAATGAGCAGTTCTTC. The V and J genes are TRBV2 and TRBJ2-1, with TRBD2 identical over 8 bases. The V segment lost 3 bases and the J segment 7 bases; nucleotides outside the gene matches: 8. This CDR3 region has 15 residues. Germline-derived CDR1 and CDR2 are SNHLY and FYNNEI.

The CDR3 here is CASSRPGQGPYEQYF. The CDR3 nucleotides read TGTGCCAGCAGTCGACCGGGACAGGGCCCCTACGAGCAGTACTTC. The chain has TRBV2 and TRBJ2-7; TRBD1 aligns across 9 bases. V was clipped by 5 bases and J by 2 bases; unmatched bases: 7. The CDR3 has 15 residues. The V gene's germline CDR1 is SNHLY and CDR2 FYNNEI.

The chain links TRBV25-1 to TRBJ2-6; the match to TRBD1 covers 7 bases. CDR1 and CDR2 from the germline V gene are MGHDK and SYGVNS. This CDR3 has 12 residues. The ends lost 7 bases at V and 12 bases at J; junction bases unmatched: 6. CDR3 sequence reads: CASTDRASVLTF. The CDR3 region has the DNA TGTGCCAGCACTGACAGGGCGTCCGTCCTGACTTTC.

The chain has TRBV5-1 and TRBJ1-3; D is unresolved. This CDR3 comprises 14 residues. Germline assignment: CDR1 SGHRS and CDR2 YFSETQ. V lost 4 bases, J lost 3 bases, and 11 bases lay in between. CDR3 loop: CASSEEGLGNTIYF. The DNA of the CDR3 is TGCGCCAGCAGCGAGGAAGGTCTTGGAAACACCATATATTTT.

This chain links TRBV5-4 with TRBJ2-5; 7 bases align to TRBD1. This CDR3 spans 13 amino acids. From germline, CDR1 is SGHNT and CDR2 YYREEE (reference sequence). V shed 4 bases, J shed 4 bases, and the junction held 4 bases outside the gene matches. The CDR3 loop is CASSGTVRETQYF. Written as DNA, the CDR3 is TGTGCCAGCAGCGGGACAGTTCGAGAGACCCAGTACTTC.

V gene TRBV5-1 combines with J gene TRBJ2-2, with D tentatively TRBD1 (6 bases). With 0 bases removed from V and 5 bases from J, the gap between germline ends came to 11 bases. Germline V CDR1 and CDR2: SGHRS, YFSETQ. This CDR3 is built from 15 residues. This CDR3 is CASSLAGTRTGELFF. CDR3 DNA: TGCGCCAGCAGCTTGGCCGGGACACGGACCGGGGAGCTGTTTTTT.

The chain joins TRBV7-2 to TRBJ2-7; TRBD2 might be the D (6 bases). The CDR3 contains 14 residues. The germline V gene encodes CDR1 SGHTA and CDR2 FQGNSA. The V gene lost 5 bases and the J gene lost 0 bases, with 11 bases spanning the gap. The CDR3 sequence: CASSIGSPSYEQYF. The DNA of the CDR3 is TGTGCCAGCAGCATCGGGAGCCCCTCCTACGAGCAGTACTTC.

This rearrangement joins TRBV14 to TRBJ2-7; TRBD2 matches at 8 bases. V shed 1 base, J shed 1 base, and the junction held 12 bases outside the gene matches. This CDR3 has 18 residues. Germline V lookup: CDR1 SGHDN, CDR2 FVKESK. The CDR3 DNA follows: TGTGCCAGCAGCCAAGCGATTTCTCGGGAGGGATTTTCCTACGAGCAGTACTTC. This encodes CASSQAISREGFSYEQYF.

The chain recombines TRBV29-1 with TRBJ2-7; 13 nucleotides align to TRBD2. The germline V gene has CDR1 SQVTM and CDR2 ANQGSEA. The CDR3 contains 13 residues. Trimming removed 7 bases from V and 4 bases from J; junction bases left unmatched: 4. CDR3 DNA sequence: TGCAGCGGGACTAGCGGGAGTCGATACGAGCAGTACTTC. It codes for CSGTSGSRYEQYF.

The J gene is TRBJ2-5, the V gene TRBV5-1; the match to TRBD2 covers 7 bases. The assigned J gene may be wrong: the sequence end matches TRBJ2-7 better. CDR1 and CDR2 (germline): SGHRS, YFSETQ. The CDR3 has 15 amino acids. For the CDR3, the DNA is TGCGCCAGCAGCTTGGGGCTAGCGGACTCCTACGAGCAGTACTTC. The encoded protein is CASSLGLADSYEQYF.

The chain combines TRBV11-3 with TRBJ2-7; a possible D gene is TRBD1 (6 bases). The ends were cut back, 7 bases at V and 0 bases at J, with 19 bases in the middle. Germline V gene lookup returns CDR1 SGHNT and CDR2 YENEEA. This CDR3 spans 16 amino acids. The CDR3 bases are TGTGCCAGCAACACCCCTCGGACAGTGGGCTCCTACGAGCAGTACTTC. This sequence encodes CASNTPRTVGSYEQYF. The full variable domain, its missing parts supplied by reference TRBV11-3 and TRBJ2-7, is EAGVVQSPRYKIIEKKQPVAFWCNPISGHNTLYWYLQNLGQGPELLIRYENEEAVDDSQLPKDRFSAERLKGVDSTLKIQPAELGDSAVYLCASNTPRTVGSYEQYFGPGTRLTVT.

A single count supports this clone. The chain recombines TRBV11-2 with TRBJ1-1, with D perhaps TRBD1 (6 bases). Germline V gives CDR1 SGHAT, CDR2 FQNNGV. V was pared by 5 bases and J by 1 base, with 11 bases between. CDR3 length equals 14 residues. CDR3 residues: CASSLTGSNTEAFF. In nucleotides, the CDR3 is TGTGCCAGCAGCCTGACAGGATCGAACACTGAAGCTTTCTTT.

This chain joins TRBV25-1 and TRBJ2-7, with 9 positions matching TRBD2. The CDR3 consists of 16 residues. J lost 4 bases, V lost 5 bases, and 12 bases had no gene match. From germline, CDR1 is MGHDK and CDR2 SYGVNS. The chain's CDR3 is CASSPLTSGWGYEQYF. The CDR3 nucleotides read TGTGCCAGCAGTCCCCTGACTAGCGGTTGGGGTTACGAGCAGTACTTC.

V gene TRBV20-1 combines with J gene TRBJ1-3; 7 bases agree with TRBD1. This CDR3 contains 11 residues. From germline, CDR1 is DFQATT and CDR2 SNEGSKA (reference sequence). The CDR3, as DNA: TGCGCCACAGGGGATGGAAACACCATATATTTT. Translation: CATGDGNTIYF.

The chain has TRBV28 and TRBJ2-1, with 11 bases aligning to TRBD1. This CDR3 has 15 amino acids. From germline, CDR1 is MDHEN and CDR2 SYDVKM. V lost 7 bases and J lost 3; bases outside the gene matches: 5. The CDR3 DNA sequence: TGTGCCAGCACCCTCGGGACAGGGGGCTACAATGAGCAGTTCTTC. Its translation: CASTLGTGGYNEQFF.

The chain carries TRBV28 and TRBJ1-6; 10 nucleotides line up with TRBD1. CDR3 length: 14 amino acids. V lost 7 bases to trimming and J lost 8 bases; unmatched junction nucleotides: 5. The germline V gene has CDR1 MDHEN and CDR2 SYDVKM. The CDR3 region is CASTGTGADSPLHF. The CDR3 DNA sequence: TGTGCCAGCACCGGGACAGGGGCCGATTCACCCCTCCACTTT.

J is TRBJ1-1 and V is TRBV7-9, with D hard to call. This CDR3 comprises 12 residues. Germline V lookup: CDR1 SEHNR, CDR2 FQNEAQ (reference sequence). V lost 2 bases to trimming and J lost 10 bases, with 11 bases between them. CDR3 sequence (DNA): TGTGCCAGCAGCTTAACACAAGAGCGAGCTTTCTTT. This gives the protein CASSLTQERAFF.

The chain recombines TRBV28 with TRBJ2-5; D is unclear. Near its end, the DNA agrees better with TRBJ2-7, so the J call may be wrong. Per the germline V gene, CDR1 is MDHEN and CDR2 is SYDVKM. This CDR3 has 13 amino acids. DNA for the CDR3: TGTGCCAGCCTAAGCGCGCAGTCCTACGAGCAGTACTTC. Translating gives CASLSAQSYEQYF.

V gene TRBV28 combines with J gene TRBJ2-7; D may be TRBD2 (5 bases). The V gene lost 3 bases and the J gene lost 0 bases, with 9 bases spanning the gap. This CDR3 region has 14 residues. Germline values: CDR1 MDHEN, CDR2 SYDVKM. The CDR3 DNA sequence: TGTGCCAGCAGTTTCTCCGGGATCTCCTACGAGCAGTACTTC. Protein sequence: CASSFSGISYEQYF.

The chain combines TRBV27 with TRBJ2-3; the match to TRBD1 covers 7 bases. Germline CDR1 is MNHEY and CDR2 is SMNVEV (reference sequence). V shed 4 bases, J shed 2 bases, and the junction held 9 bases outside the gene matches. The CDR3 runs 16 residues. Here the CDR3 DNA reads TGTGCCAGCAGTTCCTTCGTGGGACAGCTCACAGATACGCAGTATTTT. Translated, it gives CASSSFVGQLTDTQYF.

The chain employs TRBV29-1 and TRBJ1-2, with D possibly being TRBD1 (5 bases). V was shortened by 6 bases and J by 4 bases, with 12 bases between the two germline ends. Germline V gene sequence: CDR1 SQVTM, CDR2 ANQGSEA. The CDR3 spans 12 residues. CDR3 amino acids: CSVAHRTYGYTF. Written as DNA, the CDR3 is TGCAGCGTAGCTCACAGGACCTATGGCTACACCTTC. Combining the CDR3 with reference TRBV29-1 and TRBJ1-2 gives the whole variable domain SAVISQKPSRDICQRGTSLTIQCQVDSQVTMMFWYRQQPGQSLTLIATANQGSEATYESGFVIDKFPISRPNLTFSTLTVSNMSPEDSSIYLCSVAHRTYGYTFGSGTRLTVV.

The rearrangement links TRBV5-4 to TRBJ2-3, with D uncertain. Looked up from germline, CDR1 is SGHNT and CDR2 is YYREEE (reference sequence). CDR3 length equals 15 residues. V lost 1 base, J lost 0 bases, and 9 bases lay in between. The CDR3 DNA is TGTGCCAGCAGCTTGACGTCAGATAGCACAGATACGCAGTATTTT. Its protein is CASSLTSDSTDTQYF.

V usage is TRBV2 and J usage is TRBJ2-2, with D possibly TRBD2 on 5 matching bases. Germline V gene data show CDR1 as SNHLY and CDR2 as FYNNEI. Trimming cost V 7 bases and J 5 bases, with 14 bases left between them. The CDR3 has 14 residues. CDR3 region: CASKAARGTGELFF. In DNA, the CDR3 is TGTGCCAGCAAGGCGGCCCGAGGGACCGGGGAGCTGTTTTTT.

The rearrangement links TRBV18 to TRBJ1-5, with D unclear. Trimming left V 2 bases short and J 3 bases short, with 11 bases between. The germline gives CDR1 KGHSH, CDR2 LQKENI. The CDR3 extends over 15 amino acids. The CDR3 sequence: CASSPSGGVNQPQHF. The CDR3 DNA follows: TGTGCCAGCTCACCATCCGGCGGAGTCAATCAGCCCCAGCATTTT.